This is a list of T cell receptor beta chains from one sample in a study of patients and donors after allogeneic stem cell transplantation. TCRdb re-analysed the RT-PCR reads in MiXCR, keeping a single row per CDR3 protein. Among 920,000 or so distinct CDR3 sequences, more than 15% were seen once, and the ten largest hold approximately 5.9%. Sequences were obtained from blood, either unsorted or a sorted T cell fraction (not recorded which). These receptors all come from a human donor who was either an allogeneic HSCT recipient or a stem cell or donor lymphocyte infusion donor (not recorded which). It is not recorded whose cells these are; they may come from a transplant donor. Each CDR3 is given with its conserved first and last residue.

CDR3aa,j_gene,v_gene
CASIRFKAYTGELFF,TRBJ2-2,TRBV6-1
CASSHTSGAYEQYF,TRBJ2-7,TRBV3-1
CASSLMSNSPLHF,TRBJ1-6,TRBV5-1
CASNENRGRSTEAFF,TRBJ1-1,TRBV11-3
CASSQTGFGYTF,TRBJ1-2,TRBV12-3/TRBV12-4
CAIKGTGLNTEAFF,TRBJ1-1,TRBV10-3
CSAREAGGPPNGELFF,TRBJ2-2,TRBV20-1
CASSTPRTRAGEQFF,TRBJ2-1,TRBV6-2/TRBV6-3
CSASEHWTGEYEQYF,TRBJ2-7,TRBV20-1
CSARQPGLRPYEQYF,TRBJ2-7,TRBV20-1
CASSPTDRAYNSPLHF,TRBJ1-6,TRBV4-3
CASSPQVQGVYGYTF,TRBJ1-2,TRBV27
CATSITGPRESLAGYTF,TRBJ1-2,TRBV15
CASSYSGNEKLFF,TRBJ1-4,TRBV6-6
CAISNPGTGFADTQYF,TRBJ2-3,TRBV10-3
CASSLPGGPFEQYF,TRBJ2-7,TRBV5-5
CASSPHDGDNQPQHF,TRBJ1-5,TRBV5-6
CASSLGLNGRPGFF,TRBJ2-1,TRBV13
CASSLLGGGNYGYTF,TRBJ1-2,TRBV7-3
CATSDSGTGISGANVLTF,TRBJ2-6,TRBV24-1
CASRSTGTSVTEQYF,TRBJ2-7,TRBV27
CASSPRVTDTQYF,TRBJ2-3,TRBV18
CASSQDTGMVKETQYF,TRBJ2-5,TRBV4-3
CSARDWGQETQYF,TRBJ2-5,TRBV20-1
CASRSTGATDTQYF,TRBJ2-3,TRBV12-3/TRBV12-4
CASSLVAGLVEQYF,TRBJ2-7,TRBV5-1
CASSYSSSGNTIYF,TRBJ1-3,TRBV6-5
CASIKGARTGELFF,TRBJ2-2,TRBV19
CASSTEGTGLETQYF,TRBJ2-5,TRBV9
CASSEHPGTDNYGYTF,TRBJ1-2,TRBV9